This T cell receptor beta chain originates from a study of monozygotic twins with inflammatory bowel disease. RNA in its total form was extracted from whole blood, and T cells were not sorted. As to this clonotype: The antigen remains unidentified.

Whole-study results and caveats: IBD patients had lower TCRbeta diversity (inverse Simpson) than healthy co-twins.

There were 3500 ng of total RNA used for each TCR library. TCRdb reprocessed the 5' RACE reads, with one entry per CDR3 protein and no DNA. There are some 170,000 distinct CDR3 sequences in the sample, with roughly 2.3% held by the top ten. The length of the CDR3 is 13 residues. The germline gives CDR1 MNHEY, CDR2 SVGEGT. The source material was blood. The clonotype comes from a human donor with ulcerative colitis or Crohn's disease, or a healthy co-twin of an affected twin (not recorded which). The chain couples TRBV6-2 or TRBV6-3 to TRBJ1-5. The CDR3 sequence: CASSYSENQPQHF.